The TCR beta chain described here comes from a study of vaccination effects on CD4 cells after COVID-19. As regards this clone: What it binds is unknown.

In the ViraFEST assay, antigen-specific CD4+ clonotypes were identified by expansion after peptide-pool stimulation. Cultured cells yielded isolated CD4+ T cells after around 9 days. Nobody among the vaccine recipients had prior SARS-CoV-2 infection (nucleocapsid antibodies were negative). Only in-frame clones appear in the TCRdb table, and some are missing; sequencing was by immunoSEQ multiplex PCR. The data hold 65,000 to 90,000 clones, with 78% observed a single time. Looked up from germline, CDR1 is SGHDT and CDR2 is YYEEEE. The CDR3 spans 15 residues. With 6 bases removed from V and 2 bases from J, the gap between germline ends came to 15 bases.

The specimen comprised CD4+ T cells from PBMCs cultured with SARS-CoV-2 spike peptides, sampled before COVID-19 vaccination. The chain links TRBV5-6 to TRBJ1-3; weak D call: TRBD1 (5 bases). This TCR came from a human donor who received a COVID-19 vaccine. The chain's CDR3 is CASTRDSLAGNTIYF. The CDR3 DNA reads TGTGCCAGCACCCGGGACTCACTAGCTGGAAACACCATATATTTT.